One sample yielded the 17 T cell receptor beta chains listed below, sequenced in a study of identifying expanded T cells in peripheral blood. Profiled with immunoSEQ multiplex PCR; TCRdb holds only in-frame clones, not every one. There are about 120,000 clones in the sample; roughly 82% occur only once, and 3.3% lies in the top ten. Material for sequencing was blood. Source of these receptors: a person between 18 and 70 years old in good health.

This chain uses TRBV7-9 with TRBJ2-2, with a tentative D call TRBD2 (5 bases). This CDR3 contains 14 residues. Trimming stripped 2 bases from V and 7 bases from J, with 11 bases between. The germline V gene encodes CDR1 SEHNR and CDR2 FQNEAQ (reference sequence). In nucleotides, the CDR3 is TGTGCCAGCAGCTTACAGGAGGCCTACGGGGAGCTGTTTTTT. It is translated as CASSLQEAYGELFF.

This chain joins TRBV6-5 and TRBJ2-1, with 10 bases identical to TRBD1. The CDR3 consists of 15 residues. CDR1 is MNHEY, CDR2 SVGAGI, per germline. V shed 6 bases, J shed 7 bases, and the junction held 9 bases outside the gene matches. The CDR3 region is CASRLWRQGANEQFF. As DNA, the CDR3 is TGTGCCAGCAGATTATGGAGACAGGGGGCGAATGAGCAGTTCTTC.

This clone showed up just once. The rearrangement uses TRBV6-5 and TRBJ2-2; tentatively, D is TRBD2 (7 bases). The V and J ends lost 3 bases and 4 bases respectively, with 9 bases between them. The CDR3 length is 14 residues. Germline CDR1 MNHEY, CDR2 SVGAGI. The CDR3 DNA is TGTGCCAGCAGTTATGCGGGGGCCACCGGGGAGCTGTTTTTT. Translating it yields CASSYAGATGELFF.

The count of this clone is one. The chain links TRBV14 to TRBJ1-1; possibly TRBD1 for D (5 bases). The CDR3 is 13 residues long. Between the trimmed V and J ends, which lost 3 bases and 3 bases, there was a span of 8 bases. CDR1 is SGHDN and CDR2 is FVKESK in the germline V gene. The CDR3 here is CASSHGAHTEAFF. The CDR3 DNA reads TGTGCCAGCAGCCACGGGGCCCACACTGAAGCTTTCTTT.

This chain connects TRBV19 to TRBJ1-1, with 8 bases aligning to TRBD1. The V and J ends lost 11 bases and 1 base, in that order; junction bases with no gene match: 6. Germline-derived CDR1 and CDR2 are LNHDA and SQIVND (reference sequence). CDR3 length equals 13 residues. The CDR3: CASRQGANTEAFF. CDR3 DNA sequence: TGTGCCTCTCGGCAGGGGGCGAACACTGAAGCTTTCTTT.

CDR3 in DNA: TGTGCCAGCAGTAGTCGGGTTATGAACACTGAAGCTTTCTTT. Amino acids: CASSSRVMNTEAFF. This chain links TRBV7-9 with TRBJ1-1; unclear D gene. The V gene's germline CDR1 is SEHNR and CDR2 FQNEAQ (reference sequence). The CDR3 sequence is 14 residues long. The V gene lost 6 bases and the J gene lost 0 bases, with 11 bases spanning the gap. The full variable domain, completed using reference TRBV7-9 and TRBJ1-1, is DTGVSQNPRHKITKRGQNVTFRCDPISEHNRLYWYRQTLGQGPEFLTYFQNEAQLEKSRLLSDRFSAERPKGSFSTLEIQRTEQGDSAMYLCASSSRVMNTEAFFGQGTRLTVV.

The chain recombines TRBV7-9 with TRBJ2-7, with D possibly TRBD1 on 6 matching bases. Germline lookup yields CDR1 SEHNR and CDR2 FQNEAQ (reference sequence). The CDR3 totals 13 residues. The V and J ends lost 5 bases and 4 bases respectively, with 12 bases between them. Here the CDR3 DNA reads TGTGCCAGCAGCGGAGGACAGAAGTACGAGCAGTACTTC. Amino acid sequence: CASSGGQKYEQYF. Full variable domain (rest looked up from reference TRBV7-9 and TRBJ2-7): DTGVSQNPRHKITKRGQNVTFRCDPISEHNRLYWYRQTLGQGPEFLTYFQNEAQLEKSRLLSDRFSAERPKGSFSTLEIQRTEQGDSAMYLCASSGGQKYEQYFGPGTRLTVT.

The chain combines TRBV30 with TRBJ2-3; D not certain. Trimming pared 4 bases from V and 4 bases from J, leaving 9 bases between. The CDR3 loop spans 12 amino acids. Germline CDR1 reads GTSNPN; CDR2 reads SVGIG (reference sequence). CDR3 sequence: CAWTGSADTQYF. CDR3 sequence (DNA): TGTGCCTGGACCGGGTCGGCAGATACGCAGTATTTT.

This chain links TRBV7-9 with TRBJ2-7, with a possible D match to TRBD1 (5 bases). V was cut by 1 base and J by 0 bases, with 13 bases left in between. The CDR3 is 16 amino acids. Germline CDR1 and CDR2: SEHNR and FQNEAQ (reference sequence). This CDR3 is CASSLGGVYPSYEQYF. The CDR3 DNA follows: TGTGCCAGCAGCTTAGGGGGCGTCTACCCCTCCTACGAGCAGTACTTC.

The chain employs TRBV18 and TRBJ1-2, with TRBD1 as a possible D gene (6 bases). V shed 6 bases and J shed 3 bases, with 17 bases lying between them. The V gene's germline CDR1 is KGHSH and CDR2 LQKENI. This CDR3 is 15 amino acids long. The CDR3 loop is CASSLQGKTHYGYTF. The CDR3 DNA reads TGTGCCAGCTCCCTCCAGGGGAAGACCCACTATGGCTACACCTTC. Full variable domain (remainder filled in from reference TRBV18 and TRBJ1-2): NAGVMQNPRHLVRRRGQEARLRCSPMKGHSHVYWYRQLPEEGLKFMVYLQKENIIDESGMPKERFSAEFPKEGPSILRIQQVVRGDSAAYFCASSLQGKTHYGYTFGSGTRLTVV.

CDR3 loop: CAWSLHINYGYTF. The CDR3 DNA follows: TGTGCCTGGAGTCTCCACATTAACTATGGCTACACCTTC. This chain links TRBV30 with TRBJ1-2; D gene uncertain. The V end lost 2 bases, the J end lost 1 base, and 8 bases lay between the germline ends. The CDR3 length is 13 residues. CDR1 is GTSNPN, CDR2 SVGIG, per germline (reference sequence).

This chain connects TRBV14 to TRBJ1-2; the D gene is possibly TRBD1 (5 bases). Germline V gives CDR1 SGHDN, CDR2 FVKESK. The CDR3 is 13 amino acids. V was pared by 4 bases and J by 4 bases, with 10 bases between. This CDR3 reads CASSPIDSYGYTF. Written as DNA, the CDR3 is TGTGCCAGCAGCCCGATAGACAGCTATGGCTACACCTTC.

V gene TRBV25-1 combines with J gene TRBJ2-7; 7 nucleotides line up with TRBD2. The CDR3 runs to 13 residues. The ends lost 4 bases at V and 2 bases at J; junction bases unmatched: 2. Germline V CDR1 and CDR2: MGHDK, SYGVNS. The CDR3 loop is CASSGGSPYEQYF. In nucleotides, the CDR3 is TGTGCCAGCAGTGGCGGGAGTCCCTACGAGCAGTACTTC.

This chain links TRBV29-1 with TRBJ1-2; tentative D call: TRBD1 (5 bases). V was cut by 7 bases and J by 7 bases, with 13 bases left in between. Germline CDR1 is SQVTM and CDR2 is ANQGSEA. This CDR3 is 11 amino acids long. The CDR3 is CSAAVGTGYTF. In DNA, the CDR3 is TGCAGCGCCGCGGTGGGGACTGGCTACACCTTC.

V and J are TRBV21-1 and TRBJ2-7; the table's D call, TRBD2, has no DNA check behind it. TRBV21-1 is tagged as a pseudogene. CDR3 length: 18 amino acids. Here the CDR3 reads CASSQLLGLAGILYEQYF. The CDR3 region has the DNA TGTGCCAGCAGCCAACTACTAGGACTAGCGGGGATACTCTACGAGCAGTACTTC.

As for this clone: One end of the junction varies from germline; a read error may be responsible. This chain links TRBV7-3 with TRBJ2-3; TRBD2 matches 11 bases. CDR3 length: 16 amino acids. Germline assignment: CDR1 SGHTA and CDR2 FQGTGA. In DNA, the CDR3 is TGTGCCAGCAGTTTAACGACCGGGACTAGCGGAGATACGCAGTATTTT. The encoded protein is CASSLTTGTSGDTQYF.

V and J are TRBV15 and TRBJ2-7, with 8 bases matching TRBD1. V shed 3 bases and J 6 bases; nucleotides not matched to a gene: 13. CDR3 size: 16 residues. The V gene's germline CDR1 is LNHNV and CDR2 YYDKDF (reference sequence). The CDR3, as DNA: TGTGCCACCAGCAGGGGTATGTGGCAGGGGGCTGTCGAGCAGTACTTC. Protein product: CATSRGMWQGAVEQYF.